The present TCR beta chain was sequenced within a study of control samples from healthy donors and cancer patients. This table comes from immunoSEQ multiplex PCR, and its TCRdb copy is limited to in-frame clones, with some not included. This table holds about 140,000 clones, about 86% found once. The CDR3 consists of 12 residues. J was trimmed by 14 bases and V by 4 bases; bases with no gene match: 9. Germline V gives CDR1 SEHNR, CDR2 FQNEAQ (reference sequence). The chain links TRBV7-9 to TRBJ1-2; 8 bases are shared with TRBD1. Input material: blood. This clonotype was sampled from a man aged 18 to 30 in good health. Here the CDR3 reads CASSSDRGPGTF. The CDR3 DNA is TGTGCCAGCAGCTCCGACAGGGGCCCAGGGACCTTC.